This TCR beta chain was captured by sequencing in a study of early stage breast cancer tumors. Study-wide context: Among approximately 12 ER+/PR+/HER2- tumors, eight were ductal, four lobular.

Repertoires were generated with immunoSEQ multiplex PCR, while TCRdb's copy carries only in-frame clones and drops some. The repertoire has 51,000 or so clones, approximately 80% of them found once; the top ten carry about 1.4%. General study points: Compared with adjacent normal breast tissue, tumors showed roughly 2.5-fold greater T cell density and higher clonality. Tumor and normal breast were distinguished via blood comparison in most of the 16 patients.

Turning to this clone: Its specificity is not known.

V was clipped by 9 bases and J by 2 bases; unmatched bases: 5. Germline values: CDR1 ENHRY, CDR2 SYGVKD. This CDR3 is 13 amino acids long. The TCR was taken from a person in their fifties or sixties with breast cancer. The specimen was blood. The chain joins TRBV10-3 to TRBJ2-5; 8 bases map to TRBD2. CDR3 sequence reads: CAISTGGQETQYF. The CDR3 DNA is TGTGCCATTTCAACGGGGGGGCAAGAGACCCAGTACTTC.